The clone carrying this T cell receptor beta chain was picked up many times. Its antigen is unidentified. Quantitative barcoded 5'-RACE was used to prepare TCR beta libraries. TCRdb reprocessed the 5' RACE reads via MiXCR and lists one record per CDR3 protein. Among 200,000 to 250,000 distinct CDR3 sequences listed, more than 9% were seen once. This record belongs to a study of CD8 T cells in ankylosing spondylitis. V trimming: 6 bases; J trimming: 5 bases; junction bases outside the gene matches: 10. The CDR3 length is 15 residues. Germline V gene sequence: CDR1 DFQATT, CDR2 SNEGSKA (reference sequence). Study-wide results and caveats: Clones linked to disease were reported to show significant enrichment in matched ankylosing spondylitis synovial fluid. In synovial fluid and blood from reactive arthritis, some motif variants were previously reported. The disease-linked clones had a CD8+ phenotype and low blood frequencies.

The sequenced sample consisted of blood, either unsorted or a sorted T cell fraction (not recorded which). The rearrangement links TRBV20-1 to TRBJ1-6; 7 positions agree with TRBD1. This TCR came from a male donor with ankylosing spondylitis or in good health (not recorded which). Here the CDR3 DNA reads TGCAGTGCGGTTTCGGGACAGTCGAATAATTCACCCCTCCACTTT. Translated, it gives CSAVSGQSNNSPLHF.